Sequencing of this T cell receptor beta chain was carried out in a study of cytomegalovirus exposure and HLA in healthy donors. Study-wide background: Samples from HLA-typed donors yielded 85 million to 95 million unique TCRs in an early data release.

With 60 Vbeta and 13 Jbeta primers, the PCR was carried out. Sequenced by immunoSEQ multiplex PCR; TCRdb stores in-frame clones only, minus some. Of about 130,000 clones in the sample, 82% were seen once. As to this clone: The antigen remains undetermined.

The CDR3 totals 12 residues. CDR1 and CDR2 from the germline V gene are WSHSY and SAAADI. V lost 8 bases and J 11 bases, leaving 18 bases between the germline ends. Study-wide results and caveats: As a later analysis showed, several of the most significant clusters appeared to be linked to common viral pathogens. A link between a missense DCLRE1C variant and TCR beta V- and J-gene trimming emerged from a later analysis.

Material: PBMCs. This receptor was taken from a woman aged 50 to 60 in good health and CMV-seropositive. V gene TRBV10-2 combines with J gene TRBJ1-1, with D hard to call. CDR3 in amino acids: CASAAEPERAFF. CDR3 in DNA: TGCGCCAGCGCGGCTGAACCTGAAAGGGCTTTCTTT.